These 14 T cell receptor beta chains share one sample of origin, sequenced in a study of T-cell memory formation after mild COVID-19. TCRdb processed the 5' RACE reads anew with MiXCR; each CDR3 protein has one entry. The table includes fewer than 350,000 distinct CDR3 sequences, approximately 19% detected once. The sample was PBMCs or a T cell subset sorted from them (not recorded which). These receptors were taken from a man between 18 and 29 years old who had mild COVID-19 (a few samples of this study predate the infection). Cell type and time point are not known.

This sequence joins TRBV5-8 and TRBJ1-1; D unresolved. Trimming shortened V by 4 bases and J by 3 bases, and 10 bases separated the two germline ends. The CDR3 runs 13 residues. Germline V gene lookup returns CDR1 SGHTS and CDR2 YDEGEE. This CDR3 reads CASSVGYYTEAFF. The CDR3 coding sequence is TGTGCCAGCAGCGTTGGGTATTACACTGAAGCTTTCTTT.

The chain couples TRBV4-1 to TRBJ2-2; D gene unclear. V was cut by 1 base and J by 5 bases, with 11 bases left in between. CDR1 is MGHRA, CDR2 YSYEKL, per germline. The CDR3 covers 15 residues. CDR3 coding DNA: TGCGCCAGCAGCCAAGTAGGCCAGCAAACCGGGGAGCTGTTTTTT. This sequence encodes CASSQVGQQTGELFF.

J is TRBJ1-2 and V is TRBV20-1; D is uncertain. Per germline, CDR1 DFQATT and CDR2 SNEGSKA (reference sequence). Trimming stripped 6 bases from V and 1 base from J, with 9 bases between. The CDR3 length is 12 residues. CDR3 nucleotides: TGCAGTGCAACCGGGAGTAACTATGGCTACACCTTC. It codes for CSATGSNYGYTF.

There are a few counts of this clonotype. This chain uses TRBV9 with TRBJ2-1; 12 bases line up with TRBD2. The junction had 6 bases not matched to a gene; V was cut back by 4 bases and J by 7 bases. Per the germline V gene, CDR1 is SGDLS and CDR2 is YYNGEE. This CDR3 is 15 amino acids long. The CDR3 reads CASSSSGGAGNEQFF. The DNA of the CDR3 is TGTGCCAGCAGCTCTAGCGGGGGGGCTGGAAATGAGCAGTTCTTC.

The chain employs TRBV5-1 and TRBJ2-2; 7 nucleotides match TRBD2. J lost 5 bases, V lost 5 bases, and 6 bases had no gene match. Germline-derived CDR1 and CDR2 are SGHRS and YFSETQ. This CDR3 comprises 14 residues. The CDR3 region is CASRGRGDTGELFF. Written as DNA, the CDR3 is TGCGCCAGCAGAGGGAGGGGCGATACCGGGGAGCTGTTTTTT.

V gene TRBV30 combines with J gene TRBJ1-2; D uncertain. This CDR3 has 14 amino acids. Germline assignment: CDR1 GTSNPN and CDR2 SVGIG (reference sequence). V lost 0 bases and J 4 bases, leaving 12 bases between the germline ends. The CDR3 here is CAWSVQPFGYGYTF. The CDR3 DNA reads TGTGCCTGGAGTGTACAGCCCTTCGGCTATGGCTACACCTTC.

There are a few counts of this clonotype. The chain is built from TRBV6-5 and TRBJ1-1; 7 nucleotides line up with TRBD1. The V gene's germline CDR1 is MNHEY and CDR2 SVGAGI. Trimming took 8 bases from V and 4 from J; bases not matched to a gene: 7. The CDR3 consists of 13 residues. The DNA for the CDR3 is TGTGCCAGCGGGGACAGCCTTCTCACTGAAGCTTTCTTT. Protein product: CASGDSLLTEAFF.

The chain has TRBV15 and TRBJ2-1; 7 bases map to TRBD2. There are 12 residues in the CDR3. After removal of 3 bases from V and 7 bases from J, the junction contained 0 bases not matched to a gene. CDR1 and CDR2 (germline): LNHNV, YYDKDF (reference sequence). CDR3 bases: TGTGCCACCAGCAGGCGGGAGAATGAGCAGTTCTTC. This translates into CATSRRENEQFF.

This clonotype turned up a few times. The chain has TRBV5-1 and TRBJ2-3, with TRBD1 identical over 10 bases. V gave up 4 bases and J gave up 4 bases; unmatched junction bases: 6. The CDR3 is 15 residues long. The germline gives CDR1 SGHRS, CDR2 YFSETQ. The CDR3 nucleotides are TGCGCCAGCAGCCCCGGGACAGGGGACTCAGATACGCAGTATTTT. Translation gives CASSPGTGDSDTQYF.

There are many counts of this clonotype. The rearrangement links TRBV6-2 or TRBV6-3 to TRBJ2-6; TRBD1 matches 8 bases. CDR1 and CDR2 (germline): MNHEY, SVGEGT. Trimming at V came to 7 bases and at J to 0 bases, leaving 11 bases not matched to a gene. The CDR3 spans 18 residues. The CDR3 here is CASTLETGVFSGANVLTF. The CDR3 DNA reads TGTGCCAGCACACTGGAGACAGGGGTATTCTCTGGGGCCAACGTCCTGACTTTC.

The chain links TRBV7-3 to TRBJ2-3, with D tentatively TRBD2 (6 bases). The CDR3 runs to 16 residues. V lost 1 base, J lost 1 base, and 12 bases lay in between. CDR1 SGHTA and CDR2 FQGTGA come from the germline V gene. CDR3 sequence: CASSLMKGLGTDTQYF. The CDR3 bases are TGTGCCAGCAGCTTAATGAAGGGACTTGGCACAGATACGCAGTATTTT. Filled out from reference TRBV7-3 and TRBJ2-3, the complete variable domain reads GAGVSQTPSNKVTEKGKYVELRCDPISGHTALYWYRQSLGQGPEFLIYFQGTGAADDSGLPNDRFFAVRPEGSVSTLKIQRTERGDSAVYLCASSLMKGLGTDTQYFGPGTRLTVL.

This clonotype was detected a few times. The chain is built from TRBV28 and TRBJ2-7; D ambiguous. The V end was cut by 8 bases, the J end by 0 bases, with 8 bases between. CDR3 length equals 12 residues. The V gene's germline CDR1 is MDHEN and CDR2 SYDVKM. This chain's CDR3 is CASGMSSYEQYF. The CDR3 bases are TGTGCCAGCGGAATGAGCTCCTACGAGCAGTACTTC.

This clonotype has ten or more counts. The chain's CDR3 is CASSPGGRASSYNEQFF. CDR3 nucleotide sequence: TGCGCCAGCAGCCCGGGGGGCAGGGCGAGCTCCTACAATGAGCAGTTCTTC. This chain uses TRBV5-1 with TRBJ2-1; weak D call: TRBD2 (7 bases). V gave up 4 bases and J gave up 0 bases, with 17 bases separating them. The CDR3 runs to 17 residues. Germline V gene sequence: CDR1 SGHRS, CDR2 YFSETQ.

The sample holds many counts of this clonotype. The chain combines TRBV4-2 with TRBJ1-1; no firm D call. CDR1 and CDR2 (germline): LGHNA, YNFKEQ. This CDR3 comprises 13 residues. Trimming removed 6 bases at V and 3 bases at J, with 11 bases between. CDR3 amino acids: CASRNPDDTEAFF. The CDR3 nucleotides are TGTGCCAGCAGGAACCCGGACGACACTGAAGCTTTCTTT.